Sequencing of this T cell receptor (beta chain) was carried out in a study of cytomegalovirus exposure and HLA in healthy donors. The primer mix had 60 Vbeta and 13 Jbeta primers. Data came from immunoSEQ multiplex PCR; TCRdb stores just in-frame clones and leaves some out. The table records 200,000 to 300,000 clones, approximately 84% of them present only once. The V gene's germline CDR1 is MNHEY and CDR2 SMNVEV (reference sequence). The CDR3 covers 14 residues. Between the trimmed V and J ends, which lost 3 bases and 2 bases, there was a span of 9 bases. Worth noting for this clone: The antigen remains undetermined.

Study-level points and caveats: In a later analysis, DRB1 alleles had the most associated TCRs; HLA-C alleles the fewest. Earlier findings revealed that most TCR beta V segments proved productive either about 90% or about 30% of the time. It was only CMV serostatus that was available as immune exposure information.

Sequences were obtained from PBMCs. The clonotype was recovered from a woman aged 40 to 55 in good health and CMV-seropositive. The rearrangement joins TRBV27 to TRBJ2-3, with unresolved D. This CDR3 reads CASSFKFPTDTQYF. CDR3 DNA: TGTGCCAGCAGTTTTAAATTCCCCACAGATACGCAGTATTTT.